Each of the 22 T cell receptor beta chains below was sequenced from the same sample in a study of cytomegalovirus exposure and HLA in healthy donors. PCR amplification relied on 60 Vbeta primers (plus 13 Jbeta primers). Profiled with immunoSEQ multiplex PCR; TCRdb holds only in-frame clones, not every one. The top ten clones hold around 9% of a sample with under 200,000 clones, approximately 82% of them seen once. Source material: PBMCs. These receptors were collected from a male donor in good health and CMV-seropositive.

The chain combines TRBV5-1 with TRBJ1-5; D is undetermined. Trimming pared 4 bases from V and 1 base from J, leaving 9 bases between. This CDR3 has 14 amino acids. CDR1 SGHRS and CDR2 YFSETQ come from the germline V gene. The CDR3 region has the DNA TGCGCCAGCAGCGTGGACGGGAGCAATCAGCCCCAGCATTTT. Translated: CASSVDGSNQPQHF.

Points on this clone: As the CDR3 is not closed by the conserved phenylalanine or tryptophan, this likely results from a read error. The chain couples TRBV9 to TRBJ1-2; D remains unclear. The CDR3 loop spans 14 amino acids. The germline V gene has CDR1 SGDLS and CDR2 YYNGEE. The V end lost 2 bases, the J end lost 7 bases, and 15 bases lay between the germline ends. The CDR3 region is CASSVSEALGGYTL. In DNA, the CDR3 is TGTGCCAGCAGCGTTTCTGAGGCCCTAGGTGGCTACACCCTC.

Here the CDR3 DNA reads TGTGCCAGCAGCTTAGCCTCGAACACCGGGGAGCTGTTTTTT. Residues: CASSLASNTGELFF. This rearrangement joins TRBV7-6 to TRBJ2-2; D uncertain. V was trimmed by 0 bases and J by 0 bases, leaving 2 bases between them. CDR3 length: 14 residues. The V gene's germline CDR1 is SGHVS and CDR2 FNYEAQ. The whole variable domain, remainder taken from reference TRBV7-6 and TRBJ2-2, is GAGVSQSPRYKVTKRGQDVALRCDPISGHVSLYWYRQALGQGPEFLTYFNYEAQQDKSGLPNDRFSAERPEGSISTLTIQRTEQRDSAMYRCASSLASNTGELFFGEGSRLTVL.

The chain recombines TRBV27 with TRBJ2-2; the D is unclear. Trimming stripped 5 bases from V and 1 base from J, with 8 bases between. From germline, CDR1 is MNHEY and CDR2 SMNVEV (reference sequence). The CDR3 is made up of 14 amino acids. CDR3 in DNA: TGTGCCAGCAGTCTACTCTTGAACACCGGGGAGCTGTTTTTT. Its translation is CASSLLLNTGELFF.

This sequence joins TRBV13 and TRBJ2-1, with 11 bases lining up with TRBD2. The CDR3 loop spans 17 amino acids. Looked up from germline, CDR1 is PRHDT and CDR2 is FYEKMQ (reference sequence). V shed 0 bases, J shed 6 bases, and the junction held 7 bases outside the gene matches. CDR3 bases: TGTGCCAGCAGCTTAGGGCCCCGACTAGCGGGATCCAATGAGCAGTTCTTC. Translation: CASSLGPRLAGSNEQFF.

This chain connects TRBV6-5 to TRBJ2-7; 7 nucleotides align to TRBD1. Germline assignment: CDR1 MNHEY and CDR2 SVGAGI. CDR3 length equals 13 residues. J lost 3 bases, V lost 6 bases, and 5 bases had no gene match. This CDR3 reads CASRPGQIYEQYF. In DNA form, the CDR3 reads TGTGCCAGCAGACCGGGACAGATCTACGAGCAGTACTTC.

This clone came up once. The chain is built from TRBV5-6 and TRBJ1-3, with unresolved D. The V and J ends lost 5 bases and 5 bases respectively, with 5 bases between them. This CDR3 is built from 11 residues. The germline CDR1 and CDR2 sequences are SGHDT and YYEEEE. The CDR3 DNA reads as TGTGCCAGCAGTAACAGAAACACCATATATTTT. Amino acid sequence: CASSNRNTIYF.

The genes are TRBV5-1 and TRBJ1-1, with 9 nucleotides matching TRBD1. J lost 4 bases, V lost 2 bases, and 6 bases had no gene match. In germline, CDR1 is SGHRS, CDR2 YFSETQ. This CDR3 is built from 15 residues. The CDR3 protein is CASSFHDRGATEAFF. In nucleotides, the CDR3 is TGCGCCAGCAGCTTCCATGACAGGGGGGCCACTGAAGCTTTCTTT.

The chain links TRBV7-9 to TRBJ2-3, with 11 bases fitting TRBD1. The CDR3 sequence is 19 residues long. Per germline, CDR1 SEHNR and CDR2 FQNEAQ (reference sequence). J gave up 2 bases and V 5 bases, and 15 bases lay outside the gene matches. DNA of the CDR3: TGTGCCAGCAGCCCCCGGCGACCCGGGACAGGGGGTGACACAGATACGCAGTATTTT. The encoded protein is CASSPRRPGTGGDTDTQYF.

The V call is TRBV6-6, the J call TRBJ2-5; the match to TRBD1 covers 11 bases. The CDR3 is made up of 14 amino acids. Germline V gives CDR1 MNHNY, CDR2 SVGAGI (reference sequence). The ends lost 6 bases at V and 5 bases at J; junction bases unmatched: 5. The chain's CDR3 is CASSRDRGTETQYF. CDR3 nucleotide sequence: TGTGCCAGCAGCAGGGACAGGGGGACGGAGACCCAGTACTTC.

The chain has TRBV4-3 and TRBJ2-5; a possible D gene is TRBD2 (6 bases). V was cut by 0 bases and J by 8 bases, with 16 bases left in between. Germline V gene sequence: CDR1 LGHNA, CDR2 YSLEER. This CDR3 contains 15 residues. The CDR3 nucleotides are TGCGCCAGCAGCCAAGAATCGGCGGGGAGAGGCACCCAGTACTTC. This encodes CASSQESAGRGTQYF.

The chain uses TRBV5-4 and TRBJ2-7; 11 nucleotides match TRBD1. CDR1 is SGHNT and CDR2 is YYREEE in the germline V gene (reference sequence). The CDR3 is 14 residues long. J lost 6 bases, V lost 5 bases, and 7 bases had no gene match. The CDR3 is CASSKPGQGVEQYF. The DNA of the CDR3 is TGTGCCAGCAGTAAGCCGGGACAGGGGGTCGAGCAGTACTTC.

This rearrangement joins TRBV11-2 to TRBJ2-7; TRBD1 matches 10 bases. Germline V gene lookup returns CDR1 SGHAT and CDR2 FQNNGV. The CDR3 runs to 15 residues. The V gene end was trimmed by 5 bases and the J gene end by 6 bases; junction bases not matched to a gene: 10. This chain's CDR3 is CASSPRATGGREQYF. CDR3 sequence (DNA): TGTGCCAGCAGCCCAAGGGCGACAGGGGGCCGCGAGCAGTACTTC.

The V call is TRBV10-1, the J call TRBJ1-2; tentative D call: TRBD1 (6 bases). V lost 8 bases and J lost 4, with 14 bases in between. The length of the CDR3 is 13 residues. Germline-derived CDR1 and CDR2 are WNHNN and SYGVQD (reference sequence). The CDR3 nucleotides read TGCGCCAGCTCCTTCCAGGGGACCTATGGCTACACCTTC. This encodes CASSFQGTYGYTF.

The V call is TRBV27, the J call TRBJ2-1; possibly TRBD1 for D (5 bases). The CDR3 totals 12 residues. In germline, CDR1 is MNHEY, CDR2 SMNVEV (reference sequence). V shed 2 bases and J shed 7 bases, with 6 bases lying between them. The CDR3 loop reads CASSLQGNEQFF. In DNA form, the CDR3 reads TGTGCCAGCAGTTTACAGGGAAATGAGCAGTTCTTC.

V is TRBV6-6 and J is TRBJ1-2; no reliable D call. V dropped 4 bases and J dropped 0 bases, with 12 bases sitting between them. CDR1 is MNHNY, CDR2 SVGAGI, per germline (reference sequence). The CDR3 is 15 residues long. In nucleotides, the CDR3 is TGTGCCAGCAGTTCCCCCACTTTAACTAACTATGGCTACACCTTC. This translates into CASSSPTLTNYGYTF.

The chain joins TRBV7-2 to TRBJ1-5; 7 bases map to TRBD1. Trimming took 4 bases from V and 3 from J; bases not matched to a gene: 9. The CDR3 has 16 residues. Germline V gives CDR1 SGHTA, CDR2 FQGNSA. The CDR3 DNA is TGTGCCAGCAGCTCCGACAGGGTAGGATTCAATCAGCCCCAGCATTTT. Its translation is CASSSDRVGFNQPQHF.

The chain recombines TRBV5-4 with TRBJ1-2; 8 nucleotides align to TRBD1. This CDR3 region has 14 residues. Germline V gene lookup returns CDR1 SGHNT and CDR2 YYREEE (reference sequence). The V segment lost 1 base and the J segment 2 bases; nucleotides outside the gene matches: 1. CDR3 sequence (DNA): TGTGCCAGCAGCTTGCAGGGGGCGAACTATGGCTACACCTTC. As protein: CASSLQGANYGYTF.

This clone showed up just once. The chain has TRBV7-2 and TRBJ2-1, with D perhaps TRBD2 (6 bases). There are 15 residues in the CDR3. V dropped 1 base and J dropped 3 bases, with 10 bases sitting between them. The V gene's germline CDR1 is SGHTA and CDR2 FQGNSA. The CDR3 loop reads CASSLDRGSYNEQFF. The CDR3 nucleotides read TGTGCCAGCAGCTTAGATCGGGGGAGCTACAATGAGCAGTTCTTC.

The chain couples TRBV20-1 to TRBJ2-5, with 7 bases lining up with TRBD2. Germline V gene lookup returns CDR1 DFQATT and CDR2 SNEGSKA (reference sequence). The CDR3 is made up of 11 amino acids. Trimming at V came to 6 bases and at J to 4 bases, leaving 2 bases not matched to a gene. CDR3 residues: CSAGTIETQYF. The CDR3 DNA sequence: TGCAGTGCAGGGACTATAGAGACCCAGTACTTC.

The chain combines TRBV6-1 with TRBJ2-7, with a possible D match to TRBD1 (6 bases). Germline lookup yields CDR1 MNHNS and CDR2 SASEGT. The CDR3 contains 13 residues. The V and J ends lost 7 bases and 3 bases respectively, with 13 bases between them. The CDR3 DNA reads TGTGCCAGCACCCCAGTAGGGGGCTACGAGCAGTACTTC. Translating it yields CASTPVGGYEQYF.

The J gene is TRBJ2-1, the V gene TRBV13, with 8 bases fitting TRBD2. This CDR3 is 13 amino acids long. V was pared by 3 bases and J by 9 bases, with 4 bases of the junction left unmatched. The germline V gene has CDR1 PRHDT and CDR2 FYEKMQ (reference sequence). The CDR3 spells CASSFQRGIEQFF. Written as DNA, the CDR3 is TGTGCCAGCAGCTTCCAGCGGGGGATTGAGCAGTTCTTC.